The rows below give T cell receptor beta chains drawn from one sample of a study of OX40 agonist ivuxolimab in advanced cancers. TCRdb's table, derived via immunoSEQ multiplex PCR, lists solely in-frame clones and lacks some. The repertoire holds about 72,000 clones, with around 89% as singletons. Sequenced material: CD4+ or CD8+ T cells sorted from blood, taken in a trial of the OX40 agonist ivuxolimab. The receptors were gathered from an adult with an advanced solid tumor such as melanoma, head and neck, liver or kidney cancer. CDR3s include the opening cysteine and the closing phenylalanine or tryptophan. Each record gives: D gene, clone size, CDR3 length, V gene, J gene, CDR3 DNA, CDR3 protein. The D gene is left open where the match is weak. Rows may omit the clone size; those that give it use once, few, many or a size class.

D gene: TRBD2; clone size: -; CDR3 length: 14; V gene: TRBV5-6; J gene: TRBJ2-1; CDR3 DNA: TGTGCCAGCAGCTTCGGACTAGGCTACAATGAGCAGTTCTTC; CDR3 protein: CASSFGLGYNEQFF
D gene: -; clone size: -; CDR3 length: 13; V gene: TRBV6-6; J gene: TRBJ1-5; CDR3 DNA: TGTGCCAGCAGTCCTCGGGAGGGGCAGCCCCAGCATTTT; CDR3 protein: CASSPREGQPQHF
D gene: TRBD1; clone size: -; CDR3 length: 16; V gene: TRBV28; J gene: TRBJ1-3; CDR3 DNA: TGTGCCAGCAGCACCCCGGCCCCGGGACAGGGACACACCATATATTTT; CDR3 protein: CASSTPAPGQGHTIYF
D gene: -; clone size: -; CDR3 length: 14; V gene: TRBV6-5; J gene: TRBJ2-3; CDR3 DNA: TGTGCCAGCAGTTCCCTCGACCAGTTGCAAGCGCAGTATTTT; CDR3 protein: CASSSLDQLQAQYF
D gene: -; clone size: -; CDR3 length: 15; V gene: TRBV7-6; J gene: TRBJ2-2; CDR3 DNA: TGTGCCAGCAGCTTAGGAGGGGGGAACACCGGGGAGCTGTTTTTT; CDR3 protein: CASSLGGGNTGELFF
D gene: -; clone size: -; CDR3 length: 13; V gene: TRBV18; J gene: TRBJ2-5; CDR3 DNA: TGTGCCAGCTCACCAGGGAATCAGGAGACCCAGTACTTC; CDR3 protein: CASSPGNQETQYF
D gene: TRBD1; clone size: -; CDR3 length: 13; V gene: TRBV14; J gene: TRBJ1-1; CDR3 DNA: TGTGCCAGCAGCCTAGTACAGGGGGGGGAGGCTTTCTTT; CDR3 protein: CASSLVQGGEAFF
D gene: -; clone size: -; CDR3 length: 14; V gene: TRBV2; J gene: TRBJ2-5; CDR3 DNA: TGTGCCACCGAGGGGAAAACCACGGGAGAGACCCAGTACTTC; CDR3 protein: CATEGKTTGETQYF
D gene: -; clone size: -; CDR3 length: 16; V gene: TRBV11-3; J gene: TRBJ2-3; CDR3 DNA: TGTGCCAGCAGCTTCCCGCGGCTAGCGAACACAGATACGCAGTATTTT; CDR3 protein: CASSFPRLANTDTQYF
D gene: TRBD1; clone size: -; CDR3 length: 15; V gene: TRBV10-3; J gene: TRBJ2-7; CDR3 DNA: TGTGCCATCAGTGACCGGGACAGGGGCTTCTACGAGCAGTACTTC; CDR3 protein: CAISDRDRGFYEQYF
D gene: -; clone size: -; CDR3 length: 13; V gene: TRBV6-1; J gene: TRBJ2-7; CDR3 DNA: TGTGCCAGCAGTGACAGACCGCACTACGAGCAGTACTTC; CDR3 protein: CASSDRPHYEQYF
D gene: -; clone size: -; CDR3 length: 13; V gene: TRBV5-6; J gene: TRBJ2-7; CDR3 DNA: TGTGCCAGCAGCCCCATCCGGGGGCGCGGGCAGTACTTC; CDR3 protein: CASSPIRGRGQYF
D gene: -; clone size: -; CDR3 length: 14; V gene: TRBV5-1; J gene: TRBJ1-3; CDR3 DNA: TGCGCCAGCAGCTTGGAAGGGTTTGGAAACACCATATATTTT; CDR3 protein: CASSLEGFGNTIYF
D gene: TRBD1; clone size: -; CDR3 length: 14; V gene: TRBV2; J gene: TRBJ1-1; CDR3 DNA: TGTGCCAGCAGCCACGGACAGGGGGCTACTGAAGCTTTCTTT; CDR3 protein: CASSHGQGATEAFF
D gene: -; clone size: -; CDR3 length: 14; V gene: TRBV10-2; J gene: TRBJ2-7; CDR3 DNA: TGCGCCAGCAGAACTGACAGGTCTTCCTACGAGCAGTACTTC; CDR3 protein: CASRTDRSSYEQYF
D gene: -; clone size: -; CDR3 length: 14; V gene: TRBV2; J gene: TRBJ2-3; CDR3 DNA: TGTGCCAGCAGTGAAAGGCAGGGGAAAGATACGCAGTATTTT; CDR3 protein: CASSERQGKDTQYF
D gene: -; clone size: -; CDR3 length: 13; V gene: TRBV27; J gene: TRBJ1-2; CDR3 DNA: TGTGCCAGCAGTGAGGGAGGGATTTATGGCTACACCTTC; CDR3 protein: CASSEGGIYGYTF
D gene: TRBD1; clone size: -; CDR3 length: 13; V gene: TRBV29-1; J gene: TRBJ1-1; CDR3 DNA: TGCAGCGTAGGCGCAGGGGACAGGGGAAGAGCTTTCTTT; CDR3 protein: CSVGAGDRGRAFF
D gene: -; clone size: -; CDR3 length: 13; V gene: TRBV5-1; J gene: TRBJ2-2; CDR3 DNA: TGCGCCAGCTGGGCAGACAACACCGGGGAGCTGTTTTTT; CDR3 protein: CASWADNTGELFF
D gene: TRBD1; clone size: -; CDR3 length: 16; V gene: TRBV7-2; J gene: TRBJ1-1; CDR3 DNA: TGTGCCAGCAGCTTAGAAGGGGGCAGTTTGAACACTGAAGCTTTCTTT; CDR3 protein: CASSLEGGSLNTEAFF
D gene: -; clone size: -; CDR3 length: 14; V gene: TRBV5-1; J gene: TRBJ2-3; CDR3 DNA: TGCGCCAGCAGCTTGGGACAGGGAGGGGATACGCAGTATTTT; CDR3 protein: CASSLGQGGDTQYF
D gene: TRBD2; clone size: -; CDR3 length: 16; V gene: TRBV5-1; J gene: TRBJ2-7; CDR3 DNA: TGCGCCAGCAGCTTGTCGCTAGCGGGGGGCTCCTACGAGCAGTACTTC; CDR3 protein: CASSLSLAGGSYEQYF
D gene: -; clone size: few; CDR3 length: 15; V gene: TRBV19; J gene: TRBJ1-2; CDR3 DNA: TGTGCCAGTAGTATCCCCGGGGAGCGGCTCTATGGCTACACCTTC; CDR3 protein: CASSIPGERLYGYTF
D gene: TRBD1; clone size: -; CDR3 length: 15; V gene: TRBV2; J gene: TRBJ2-7; CDR3 DNA: TGTGCCAGCAGAGCACGGACAGGGGGCGGCTACGAGCAGTACTTC; CDR3 protein: CASRARTGGGYEQYF
D gene: -; clone size: -; CDR3 length: 17; V gene: TRBV6-4; J gene: TRBJ1-1; CDR3 DNA: TGTGCCAGCAGTGACCCGAATTGGTCTCCTTGGAACACTGAAGCTTTCTTT; CDR3 protein: CASSDPNWSPWNTEAFF
D gene: TRBD2; clone size: -; CDR3 length: 17; V gene: TRBV7-7; J gene: TRBJ2-1; CDR3 DNA: TGTGCCAGCAGCTCCAACCCCCCTAGCGGGAGATTTGATGAGCAGTTCTTC; CDR3 protein: CASSSNPPSGRFDEQFF
D gene: -; clone size: -; CDR3 length: 17; V gene: TRBV4-1; J gene: TRBJ1-1; CDR3 DNA: TGCGCCAGCAGCCAAGGTTTTCGCGAGGGCTCCGGCACTGAAGCTTTCTTT; CDR3 protein: CASSQGFREGSGTEAFF
D gene: -; clone size: -; CDR3 length: 13; V gene: TRBV27; J gene: TRBJ1-5; CDR3 DNA: TGTGCCAGCAGTTTAAATAACCATCAGCCCCAGCATTTT; CDR3 protein: CASSLNNHQPQHF
D gene: -; clone size: -; CDR3 length: 16; V gene: TRBV2; J gene: TRBJ1-2; CDR3 DNA: TGTGCCAGCAGGGGCGGAGGGGCCGTCATTAACTATGGCTACACCTTC; CDR3 protein: CASRGGGAVINYGYTF
D gene: TRBD2; clone size: -; CDR3 length: 18; V gene: TRBV4-2; J gene: TRBJ2-2; CDR3 DNA: TGTGCCAGCAGCCAACTTGCACCGGGACTAGCGAACACCGGGGAGCTGTTTTTT; CDR3 protein: CASSQLAPGLANTGELFF
D gene: TRBD1; clone size: -; CDR3 length: 13; V gene: TRBV18; J gene: TRBJ2-5; CDR3 DNA: TGTGCCAGCTCAAAGGACAGGGAAGAGACCCAGTACTTC; CDR3 protein: CASSKDREETQYF
D gene: TRBD1; clone size: -; CDR3 length: 14; V gene: TRBV7-9; J gene: TRBJ2-3; CDR3 DNA: TGTGCCAGCAGCACGACAGGGGGGGCAGATACGCAGTATTTT; CDR3 protein: CASSTTGGADTQYF
D gene: -; clone size: -; CDR3 length: 17; V gene: TRBV18; J gene: TRBJ1-1; CDR3 DNA: TGTGCCAGCTCACCTCCAGCCAGAGGGGGGACTTACACTGAAGCTTTCTTT; CDR3 protein: CASSPPARGGTYTEAFF
D gene: TRBD1; clone size: -; CDR3 length: 14; V gene: TRBV6-5; J gene: TRBJ2-1; CDR3 DNA: TGTGCCAGCAGTTCGAGGACAGGATACAATGAGCAGTTCTTC; CDR3 protein: CASSSRTGYNEQFF
D gene: -; clone size: once; CDR3 length: 14; V gene: TRBV27; J gene: TRBJ2-7; CDR3 DNA: TGTGCCAGCAGTTTCTCCAGACCTCCTACGACGCAGTACTTC; CDR3 protein: CASSFSRPPTTQYF
D gene: -; clone size: once; CDR3 length: 15; V gene: TRBV19; J gene: TRBJ2-1; CDR3 DNA: TGTGCCAGTGTTCGCGCACTTGGCTCCTACAATGAGCAGTTCTTC; CDR3 protein: CASVRALGSYNEQFF
D gene: -; clone size: -; CDR3 length: 14; V gene: TRBV19; J gene: TRBJ1-1; CDR3 DNA: TGTGCCAGTAGTATACGGTGGTCGGGCGCCGAAGCTTTCTTT; CDR3 protein: CASSIRWSGAEAFF
D gene: TRBD2; clone size: once; CDR3 length: 15; V gene: TRBV5-1; J gene: TRBJ2-3; CDR3 DNA: TGCGCCAGCAGCTTTGGGGAGGGCCCAACAGATACGCAGTATTTT; CDR3 protein: CASSFGEGPTDTQYF
D gene: -; clone size: -; CDR3 length: 14; V gene: TRBV27; J gene: TRBJ1-4; CDR3 DNA: TGTGCCAGCAGGGTTTTAGGAACTAATGAAAAACTGTTTTTT; CDR3 protein: CASRVLGTNEKLFF
D gene: -; clone size: -; CDR3 length: 14; V gene: TRBV13; J gene: TRBJ1-4; CDR3 DNA: TGTGCCAGCAGCTTAGGACGAGCCAATGAAAAACTGTTTTTT; CDR3 protein: CASSLGRANEKLFF
D gene: -; clone size: -; CDR3 length: 14; V gene: TRBV11-2; J gene: TRBJ2-7; CDR3 DNA: TGTGCCAGCAGCTTATCCCCAGGGGGGTACGAGCAGTACTTC; CDR3 protein: CASSLSPGGYEQYF
D gene: TRBD1; clone size: -; CDR3 length: 14; V gene: TRBV7-9; J gene: TRBJ1-2; CDR3 DNA: TGTGCCAGCAGACCACAGGGGTCCCGTCGGGGCTACACCTTC; CDR3 protein: CASRPQGSRRGYTF
D gene: -; clone size: -; CDR3 length: 14; V gene: TRBV5-1; J gene: TRBJ1-2; CDR3 DNA: TGCGCCAGCAGCTTAGACCCGTGGGACTATGGCTACACCTTC; CDR3 protein: CASSLDPWDYGYTF
D gene: TRBD2; clone size: -; CDR3 length: 13; V gene: TRBV5-5; J gene: TRBJ2-1; CDR3 DNA: TGTGCCAGCGGCCCCCGGGGGGGCAATGAGCAGTTCTTC; CDR3 protein: CASGPRGGNEQFF
D gene: -; clone size: once; CDR3 length: 18; V gene: TRBV11-3; J gene: TRBJ2-6; CDR3 DNA: TGTGCCAGCAGCTTAGTAGGAGGGGCTTACTCTGGGGCCAACGTCCTGACTTTC; CDR3 protein: CASSLVGGAYSGANVLTF